Listed below are T cell receptor beta chains from one sample, sequenced in a study of cytomegalovirus exposure and HLA in healthy donors. The table came from immunoSEQ multiplex PCR; TCRdb's copy has only in-frame clones and leaves some out. In the table there are fewer than 250,000 clones, around four fifths of which are singletons. Sequenced material: PBMCs. The receptor set was obtained from a woman aged 18-30 years in good health and CMV-seronegative. The CDR3 runs from the conserved cysteine through the conserved F or W. Fields, in order: V gene, D gene, clone size, J gene, CDR3 DNA, CDR3 protein. D genes are given only for firm matches. Size values are once, few and many counts, or a class for expanded clones, and some rows have none.

>TRBV28|TRBD2|once|TRBJ2-7
TGTGCCAGCAGTTTGGCGGCGGGAGGTTCCTACGAGCAGTACTTC
CASSLAAGGSYEQYF
>TRBV5-1|TRBD2|NA|TRBJ2-3
TGCGCCAGCAGCCTATGGACTAGCGGATCAGATACGCAGTATTTT
CASSLWTSGSDTQYF
>TRBV19|TRBD1|NA|TRBJ2-1
TGTGCCAGTAGTAAAGCACAGGGGCGTGGGTCCTACAATGAGCAGTTCTTC
CASSKAQGRGSYNEQFF
>TRBV5-1|NA|NA|TRBJ1-2
TGCGCCAGCAGCCCCGCAGCAGTTGGCTTTAACTATGGCTACACCTTC
CASSPAAVGFNYGYTF
>TRBV5-4|NA|NA|TRBJ1-1
TGTGCCAGCAGCACGAACACTGAAGCTTTCTTT
CASSTNTEAFF
>TRBV7-6|TRBD1|NA|TRBJ1-1
TGTGCCAGCAGCTTAGCCGGACAGGAGGGCGAAGCTTTCTTT
CASSLAGQEGEAFF
>TRBV28|TRBD1|NA|TRBJ2-3
TGTGCCAGCAGTGACCGGGACAGGGTGTCAGATACGCAGTATTTT
CASSDRDRVSDTQYF
>TRBV6-4|NA|few|TRBJ2-2
TGTGCCAGCAGTGATTCTGAGGAACTAGCGAACACCGGGGAGCTGTTTTTT
CASSDSEELANTGELFF
>TRBV19|NA|NA|TRBJ2-5
TGTGCCAGTAGTTTCCAGTACCAAGAGACCCAGTACTTC
CASSFQYQETQYF
>TRBV7-9|TRBD2|NA|TRBJ2-7
TGTGCCAGCAGCTCCCGGGAGGTGAGCTCCTACGAGCAGTACTTC
CASSSREVSSYEQYF
>TRBV11-3|TRBD2|NA|TRBJ2-2
TGTGCCAGCAGCCCCCGACTAGCGGGAGACACCGGGGAGCTGTTTTTT
CASSPRLAGDTGELFF
>TRBV30|NA|NA|TRBJ1-5
TGTGCCTGGAGTTCTATGGGGCTGAATCAGCCCCAGCATTTT
CAWSSMGLNQPQHF
>TRBV29-1|TRBD2|NA|TRBJ2-1
TGCAGCGGCTCTGGGGGGGGCTCCTACAATGAGCAGTTCTTC
CSGSGGGSYNEQFF
>TRBV28|TRBD1|NA|TRBJ2-1
TGTGCCAGCAGAGACAGGGCCGGGGAGCAGTTCTTC
CASRDRAGEQFF
>TRBV5-1|NA|NA|TRBJ1-1
TGCGCCAGCAGCCCCGGACGAGGGGGAAACACTGAAGCTTTCTTT
CASSPGRGGNTEAFF
>TRBV27|NA|NA|TRBJ1-1
TGTGCCAGCAGTCCCCAGAGTGACCAGAGGGGTGAAGCTTTCTTT
CASSPQSDQRGEAFF
>TRBV5-4|TRBD1|once|TRBJ2-7
TGTGCCAGCAGGATTCAGGGGGACTCCTACGAGCAGTACTTC
CASRIQGDSYEQYF
>TRBV10-3|NA|NA|TRBJ1-2
TGTGCCATCAGTGTTTCAGGGGACTATGGCTACACCTTC
CAISVSGDYGYTF
>TRBV7-8|NA|NA|TRBJ2-7
TGTGCCAGCAGCCTTCACGCGCTCTCCTACGAGCAGTACTTC
CASSLHALSYEQYF
>TRBV11-3|TRBD1|NA|TRBJ2-2
TGTGCCAGCAGCTTAGGGGGACAGAAGAACACCGGGGAGCTGTTTTTT
CASSLGGQKNTGELFF
>TRBV28|TRBD2|NA|TRBJ2-6
TGTGCCAGCAGGGGCTGGCTAGCGGGAGACCCCGGGGGGGCCAACGTCCTGACTTTC
CASRGWLAGDPGGANVLTF
>TRBV6-1|TRBD1|NA|TRBJ2-7
TGTGCCAGCAGGGCTACCGGGACAGGAGGGTACGAGCAGTACTTC
CASRATGTGGYEQYF
>TRBV6-1|TRBD1|NA|TRBJ1-2
TGTGCCAGCAGTGAAGGGAGGGGGCGTTCTCCTGGCTACACCTTC
CASSEGRGRSPGYTF
>TRBV5-4|NA|NA|TRBJ1-2
TGTGCCAGCAGCTGGGAGCGTATGTACACCTTC
CASSWERMYTF
>TRBV30|TRBD1|once|TRBJ1-2
TGTGCCTGGAGTAAACCCGGGACAGGGGGCTACACCTTC
CAWSKPGTGGYTF
>TRBV5-1|TRBD2|NA|TRBJ2-7
TGCGCCAGCAGCCCGGGGACTAGCGGTACGAGAGGATCCTACGAGCAGTACTTC
CASSPGTSGTRGSYEQYF
>TRBV28|TRBD1|NA|TRBJ1-4
TGTGCCAGCAGACGACAGGGTGCAACTAATGAAAAACTGTTTTTT
CASRRQGATNEKLFF
>TRBV6-5|NA|NA|TRBJ1-2
TGTGCCAGCAGTTACAACCCCCGTCCGACCTATGGCTACACCTTC
CASSYNPRPTYGYTF
>TRBV18|NA|few|TRBJ2-2
TGTGCCAGCTCACCAAACACCGGGGAGCTGTTTTTT
CASSPNTGELFF
>TRBV2|NA|NA|TRBJ1-3
TGTGCCAGCAGGGAGACTCGAAACACCATATATTTT
CASRETRNTIYF
>TRBV27|NA|NA|TRBJ1-1
TGTGCCAGCAGTAGCGTCGTGAACACTGAAGCTTTCTTT
CASSSVVNTEAFF
>TRBV28|NA|NA|TRBJ1-5
TGTGCCAGCAATCCCGGCGGGAATCAGCCCCAGCATTTT
CASNPGGNQPQHF
>TRBV27|NA|NA|TRBJ1-2
TGTGCCAGCAGTTTATCGTCGGGGGCCCTCCATGGCTACACCTTC
CASSLSSGALHGYTF
>TRBV7-9|TRBD1|NA|TRBJ2-7
TGTGCCAGCAGCTCGACAGGGATGGGGGCCTACGAGCAGTACTTC
CASSSTGMGAYEQYF
>TRBV25-1|NA|once|TRBJ1-5
TGTGCCAGCAGTGAAGGGGATCAGCCCCAGCATTTT
CASSEGDQPQHF
>TRBV2|NA|once|TRBJ1-3
TGTGCCAGCAGGACCGATTTAGGTGGAAACACCATATATTTT
CASRTDLGGNTIYF
>TRBV11-2|TRBD1|NA|TRBJ2-2
TGTGCCAGCAGGTCGCAGGGGGCAGCGAACACCGGGGAGCTGTTTTTT
CASRSQGAANTGELFF
>TRBV27|NA|NA|TRBJ2-5
TGTGCCAGCAGCGCAGGGGGGGAGACCCAGTACTTC
CASSAGGETQYF
>TRBV10-1|NA|NA|TRBJ2-1
TGCGCCAGCAGTGAGTGGAGGTACCTGGGCAATGAGCAGTTCTTC
CASSEWRYLGNEQFF
>TRBV7-8|TRBD1|NA|TRBJ1-2
TGTGCCAGCGATAAGGGGACAGGACCTAACTATGGCTACACCTTC
CASDKGTGPNYGYTF
>TRBV7-9|NA|NA|TRBJ1-5
TGTGCCAGCAGCATAACAGGCTTCAATCAGCCCCAGCATTTT
CASSITGFNQPQHF
>TRBV5-4|NA|NA|TRBJ1-1
TGTGCCAGCAGCGTGGACAGTAAAACGAACACTGAAGCTTTCTTT
CASSVDSKTNTEAFF
>TRBV6-6|NA|NA|TRBJ1-2
TGTGCCAGCAGTTGGGATCCTAAGGGGCAGTCCTATGGCTACACCTTC
CASSWDPKGQSYGYTF
>TRBV6-1|NA|NA|TRBJ1-1
TGTGCCAGCAGTGGCCTCGACCCGAACACTGAAGCTTTCTTT
CASSGLDPNTEAFF
>TRBV6-6|TRBD1|NA|TRBJ1-5
TGTGCCAGCAGGCTCGGGACAGGGGAAATTAATCAGCCCCAGCATTTT
CASRLGTGEINQPQHF
>TRBV6-6|NA|few|TRBJ2-1
TGTGCCAGCAGTAGTCTACACTCCTACAATGAGCAGTTCTTC
CASSSLHSYNEQFF
>TRBV29-1|NA|once|TRBJ2-7
TGCAGCGCCAAGAAGGAGAATCGGCAGTACTTC
CSAKKENRQYF
>TRBV5-1|NA|NA|TRBJ1-4
TGCGCCAGCAGCTTGCGGGGGCTGGATAATGAAAAACTGTTTTTT
CASSLRGLDNEKLFF
>TRBV30|TRBD2|NA|TRBJ2-1
TGTGCCTGGAGTAGGGGAGGGGGACTAGCGGGCTATGAGCAGTTCTTC
CAWSRGGGLAGYEQFF
>TRBV2|TRBD2|NA|TRBJ2-7
TGTGCCACTAAGCGGGAACATTCCTACGAGCAGTACTTC
CATKREHSYEQYF
>TRBV10-3|TRBD1|NA|TRBJ2-7
TGTGCCACAGGGACAGGGCAAACCTACGAGCAGTACTTC
CATGTGQTYEQYF
>TRBV7-6|NA|once|TRBJ2-7
TGTGCCAGCAGCTTAAGGAACGGAAGGGGTAACGAGCAGTACTTC
CASSLRNGRGNEQYF
>TRBV11-1|TRBD1|NA|TRBJ1-1
TGTGCCAGCAGCCGGGGACAGGGAAACACTGAAGCTTTCTTT
CASSRGQGNTEAFF
>TRBV30|NA|NA|TRBJ1-6
TGTGCCTGGAGTGGGGTGATGAATAATTCACCCCTCCACTTT
CAWSGVMNNSPLHF
>TRBV27|NA|NA|TRBJ1-2
TGTGCCAGCAGTTTAGGGTACGAAGGATACAATGGCTACACCTTC
CASSLGYEGYNGYTF
>TRBV6-6|TRBD1|NA|TRBJ1-1
TGTGCCAGCAGTTACTCCACCACAGGGGCTGAAGCTTTCTTT
CASSYSTTGAEAFF
>TRBV5-5|TRBD1|NA|TRBJ2-2
TGTGCCAGCAGCTTGGACAGGGGGCAAGGGGTCACCGGGGAGCTGTTTTTT
CASSLDRGQGVTGELFF